This record looks at one T cell receptor beta chain sequence and its context. The target antigen is unknown. In the naive CD8 group, cells lacked CD45RO and were positively selected for CCR7, so terminally differentiated effector memory CD45RA+ cells were left out. Donors, healthy HIV-negative adults, lacked recent acute infections or vaccinations. This sample was taken from a study of shared clonotypes between healthy human individuals. Whole-study results and caveats: When naive CD4 clonotypes were compared across a handful of donors, around 5% were shared.

Each subset's genomic DNA was shared equally among a number of immunoSEQ plates. Original methodology: Sequence data from immunoSEQ were junction-only and lacked quality scores; consequently, filtering differed. Sequencing was performed with immunoSEQ multiplex PCR; in TCRdb, only in-frame clones are kept and a portion is missing. The DNA was the basis for D and trimming; V, J and clone size are from that table. This table holds 1.5 million to 2.5 million clones, approximately 94% found once. The length of the CDR3 is 14 residues. In germline, CDR1 is SNHLY, CDR2 FYNNEI. Trimming left V 5 bases short and J 1 base short, with 11 bases between.

This chain links TRBV2 with TRBJ2-5; D perhaps matches TRBD2 (5 bases). This receptor was taken from a man between 18 and 35 years old in good health. Material: naive CD8+ T cells sorted from blood. Here the CDR3 reads CASSTSRGQETQYF. The DNA for the CDR3 is TGTGCCAGCAGTACCTCCCGGGGCCAAGAGACCCAGTACTTC.